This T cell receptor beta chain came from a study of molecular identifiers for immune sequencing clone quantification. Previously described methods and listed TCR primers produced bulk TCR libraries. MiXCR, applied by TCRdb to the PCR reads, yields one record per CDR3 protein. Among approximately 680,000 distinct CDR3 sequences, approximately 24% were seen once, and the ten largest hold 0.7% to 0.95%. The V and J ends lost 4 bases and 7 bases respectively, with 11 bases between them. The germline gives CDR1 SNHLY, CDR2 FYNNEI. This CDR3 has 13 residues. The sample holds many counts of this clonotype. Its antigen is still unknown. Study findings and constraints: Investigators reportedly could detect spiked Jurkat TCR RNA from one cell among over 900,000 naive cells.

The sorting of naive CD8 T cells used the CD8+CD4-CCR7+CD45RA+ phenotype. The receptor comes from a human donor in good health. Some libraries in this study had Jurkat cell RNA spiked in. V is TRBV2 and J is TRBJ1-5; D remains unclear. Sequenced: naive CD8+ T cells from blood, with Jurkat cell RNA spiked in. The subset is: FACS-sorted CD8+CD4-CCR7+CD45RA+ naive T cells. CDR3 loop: CASSALQWQPQHF. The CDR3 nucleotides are TGTGCCAGCAGTGCCCTGCAGTGGCAGCCCCAGCATTTT.